These 16 T cell receptor beta chains share one sample of origin, sequenced in a study of T cells in Graves' hyperthyroidism and ophthalmopathy. RNA transcripts provided the source from which TCR beta CDR3 regions were amplified. Primed by the HTBI set, a first-round RT-PCR was run on the TCR CDR3. TCRdb ran MiXCR on the multiplex PCR reads and lists one entry per CDR3 protein. The table lists a few hundred thousand distinct CDR3 sequences, roughly 15% of them singletons, with 5% to 6% in the top ten. Source material: blood. These TCRs come from a woman under 30 with Graves' hyperthyroidism.

This clonotype showed up just a few times. The genes are TRBV7-6 and TRBJ2-1; the D call may be TRBD1 or TRBD2 (5 bases each). V was shortened by 4 bases and J by 4 bases, with 8 bases between the two germline ends. Germline CDR1 SGHVS, CDR2 FNYEAQ. The CDR3 runs 13 residues. In DNA form, the CDR3 reads TGTGCCAGCAGCTCGGGACGGTACAATGAGCAGTTCTTC. Protein: CASSSGRYNEQFF. Looking up the rest from reference TRBV7-6 and TRBJ2-1 gives the full variable domain: GAGVSQSPRYKVTKRGQDVALRCDPISGHVSLYWYRQALGQGPEFLTYFNYEAQQDKSGLPNDRFSAERPEGSISTLTIQRTEQRDSAMYRCASSSGRYNEQFFGPGTRLTVL.

This clonotype was seen many times. The V and J genes are TRBV11-2 and TRBJ2-3, with D possibly TRBD2 on 5 matching bases. The V and J ends lost 5 bases and 2 bases respectively, with 14 bases between them. The CDR3 sequence is 15 residues long. CDR1 is SGHAT and CDR2 is FQNNGV in the germline V gene. In DNA, the CDR3 is TGTGCCAGCAGCCGACGACTATCCTACACAGATACGCAGTATTTT. It codes for CASSRRLSYTDTQYF.

This clonotype occurred many times. The chain is built from TRBV6-2 or TRBV6-3 and TRBJ2-7; D is unclear. Trimming cost V 2 bases and J 3 bases, with 11 bases left between them. The CDR3 loop spans 14 amino acids. Per the germline V gene, CDR1 is MNHEY and CDR2 is SVGEGT. The CDR3 region is CASSYGLLGYEQYF. DNA of the CDR3: TGTGCCAGCAGTTACGGGCTGCTGGGCTACGAGCAGTACTTC.

This clonotype was seen at least ten times. The CDR3 reads CSARVGVSSNGYTF. The CDR3 region has the DNA TGCAGTGCTAGAGTGGGGGTCAGCTCCAATGGCTACACCTTC. The gene calls are TRBV20-1 and TRBJ1-2, with D possibly being TRBD1 (5 bases). The V gene's germline CDR1 is DFQATT and CDR2 SNEGSKA (reference sequence). V lost 1 base, J lost 6 bases, and 15 bases lay in between. The CDR3 has 14 amino acids.

This clonotype has a handful of counts. V is TRBV6-1 and J is TRBJ2-7; TRBD1 matches at 10 bases. The CDR3 length is 18 residues. The germline CDR1 and CDR2 sequences are MNHNS and SASEGT. V was clipped by 2 bases and J by 4 bases; unmatched bases: 14. In DNA form, the CDR3 reads TGTGCCAGCAGTGAACGGACAATGACAGGGGGCTATGTTTACGAGCAGTACTTC. Translated: CASSERTMTGGYVYEQYF.

Comments on this clonotype: A much larger clone sits a single nucleotide away, making a read error possible. The rearrangement uses TRBV2 and TRBJ2-7, with D tentatively TRBD2 (5 bases). With the DNA end fitting TRBJ2-1 better, the J assignment may be wrong. From germline, CDR1 is SNHLY and CDR2 FYNNEI. This CDR3 region has 13 residues. In DNA, the CDR3 is TGTGCCAGCAGGAGCGGTGTAACCTACGAGCAGTTCTTC. Its translation is CASRSGVTYEQFF.

In this sample, this clonotype turned up many times. V and J are TRBV2 and TRBJ2-7; 7 nucleotides line up with TRBD1. The J segment lost 6 bases and the V segment lost 0 bases, leaving 8 bases of the junction unmatched. This CDR3 region has 15 residues. The germline V gene has CDR1 SNHLY and CDR2 FYNNEI. The CDR3 loop reads CASSEAWTGRTEQYF. CDR3 sequence (DNA): TGTGCCAGCAGTGAAGCCTGGACAGGCCGTACCGAGCAGTACTTC. Filled out from reference TRBV2 and TRBJ2-7, the complete variable domain reads EPEVTQTPSHQVTQMGQEVILRCVPISNHLYFYWYRQILGQKVEFLVSFYNNEISEKSEIFDDQFSVERPDGSNFTLKIRSTKLEDSAMYFCASSEAWTGRTEQYFGPGTRLTVT.

The chain links TRBV14 to TRBJ2-1; D not resolved. This CDR3 region has 15 residues. Germline V gene data show CDR1 as SGHDN and CDR2 as FVKESK. Trimming removed 1 base from V and 4 bases from J, with 11 bases in between. In nucleotides, the CDR3 is TGTGCCAGCAGCCAAGGGCGGAGTGATTACAATGAGCAGTTCTTC. Protein sequence: CASSQGRSDYNEQFF.

In its sample, this clonotype was seen a few times. The chain carries TRBV20-1 and TRBJ2-2; 10 nucleotides align to TRBD2. Trimming cost V 2 bases and J 7 bases; bases outside gene matches: 7. Per germline, CDR1 DFQATT and CDR2 SNEGSKA (reference sequence). The CDR3 has 15 amino acids. CDR3 sequence reads: CSARLAGVENGELFF. The CDR3 coding sequence is TGCAGTGCTAGACTAGCGGGAGTTGAGAACGGGGAGCTGTTTTTT.

This clonotype has a count of ten or more. The V gene is TRBV28, the J gene TRBJ2-7; the match to TRBD2 covers 10 bases. Looked up from germline, CDR1 is MDHEN and CDR2 is SYDVKM. The V and J ends lost 5 bases and 5 bases, in that order; junction bases with no gene match: 6. This CDR3 has 14 amino acids. The CDR3 region has the DNA TGTGCCAGCAGTCTCACACTAGCGGGAAACGAGCAGTACTTC. This codes for CASSLTLAGNEQYF.

This clonotype has a handful of counts. The chain has TRBV19 and TRBJ2-2; a possible D gene is TRBD2 (6 bases). CDR1 LNHDA and CDR2 SQIVND come from the germline V gene (reference sequence). V lost 11 bases to trimming and J lost 3 bases, with 13 bases between them. The CDR3 covers 13 residues. The CDR3, as DNA: TGTGCCGCAGGCCCGGGGGACACCGGGGAGCTGTTTTTT. Amino acids: CAAGPGDTGELFF.

This CDR3 reads CSARGLAGVAGEQYF. The CDR3 DNA follows: TGCAGTGCTAGAGGACTAGCGGGAGTGGCTGGTGAGCAGTACTTC. This sequence joins TRBV20-1 and TRBJ2-7; 12 bases fit TRBD2. The germline V gene has CDR1 DFQATT and CDR2 SNEGSKA (reference sequence). The junction had 8 bases not matched to a gene; V was cut back by 1 base and J by 7 bases. The CDR3 consists of 15 residues.

Regarding this clonotype: This could be a read error, since a much larger clone is one nucleotide away. This chain uses TRBV7-3 with TRBJ2-5; 9 bases fit TRBD2. The CDR3 has 13 residues. Germline V CDR1 and CDR2: SGHTA, FQGTGA. The CDR3 reads CASRLAGEEAQYF. The CDR3 DNA is TGTGCCAGCCGGTTAGCGGGAGAAGAGGCCCAGTACTTC.

Many counts were recorded for this clonotype. The chain has TRBV28 and TRBJ2-5; the match to TRBD2 covers 10 bases. With 2 bases clipped from V and 3 bases from J, the junction kept 3 bases outside the gene matches. Germline V gene sequence: CDR1 MDHEN, CDR2 SYDVKM. The CDR3 runs to 15 residues. The DNA for the CDR3 is TGTGCCAGCAGTTTACGAACTAGCGGGGAAGAGACCCAGTACTTC. Translating it yields CASSLRTSGEETQYF.

The V and J genes are TRBV4-3 and TRBJ2-7; 8 bases agree with TRBD2. The CDR3 consists of 16 residues. Unmatched junction bases numbered 7, after V lost 0 bases and J lost 3 bases. The V gene's germline CDR1 is LGHNA and CDR2 YSLEER. The CDR3 DNA follows: TGCGCCAGCAGCCAAGATATAAGCGGGAGTGTCTACGAGCAGTACTTC. Translated, it gives CASSQDISGSVYEQYF.

In this sample, this clonotype turned up many times. This chain links TRBV9 with TRBJ2-1; tentative D call: TRBD2 (6 bases). The CDR3 consists of 12 residues. Trimming took 2 bases from V and 9 from J, leaving 9 bases between them. In germline, CDR1 is SGDLS, CDR2 YYNGEE. The CDR3 DNA sequence: TGTGCCAGCAGCGTCGGGAGTCTTGAGCAGTTCTTC. Translated, it gives CASSVGSLEQFF.